The rows below give T cell receptor beta chains drawn from one sample of a study of identical twins. In TCRdb, the 5' RACE reads were re-called with MiXCR into one record per CDR3 protein. Among 1.5 million to 2 million distinct CDR3 sequences listed, around 33% were seen once. Material for sequencing was cord blood. Receptors were obtained from a newborn girl in good health. Each CDR3 is given with its conserved first and last residue. The D gene is left open where the match is weak. The size of a clone is reported for some rows only, either as once, few or many, or as a class for expanded clones.

clone size,D gene,CDR3 length,J gene,V gene,CDR3 protein,CDR3 DNA
few,TRBD1,15,TRBJ2-1,TRBV20-1,CSASSRQGAWGEQFF,TGCAGTGCTAGCTCCCGACAGGGGGCTTGGGGTGAGCAGTTCTTC
NA,NA,15,TRBJ2-7,TRBV3-1,CASSPNGGARYEQYF,TGTGCCAGCAGCCCCAATGGGGGAGCCCGTTACGAGCAGTACTTC
NA,TRBD1,15,TRBJ1-2,TRBV20-1,CSGLSRTGGAYGYTF,TGCAGTGGCCTCTCCCGGACAGGGGGAGCCTATGGCTACACCTTC
NA,NA,13,TRBJ2-6,TRBV16,CASSQGTANVLTF,TGTGCCAGCAGCCAAGGAACGGCAAACGTCCTGACTTTC
NA,TRBD2,16,TRBJ2-1,TRBV10-3,CAISEETSGGHNGQFF,TGTGCCATCAGTGAAGAGACTAGCGGGGGACACAATGGGCAGTTCTTC
few,TRBD1,15,TRBJ2-1,TRBV20-1,CSATRQGPDYNEQFF,TGCAGTGCTACCCGACAGGGGCCTGACTACAATGAGCAGTTCTTC
few,TRBD2,14,TRBJ2-7,TRBV20-1,CSARVGTSRGEQYF,TGCAGTGCTAGAGTAGGGACTAGCAGGGGCGAGCAGTACTTC
NA,TRBD1,15,TRBJ1-2,TRBV10-2,CASSEAGTGYQGCTF,TGCGCCAGCAGCGAGGCCGGGACAGGGTATCAGGGCTGCACCTTC
once,TRBD2,16,TRBJ2-5,TRBV11-1,CASSFGTSGSLETQYF,TGTGCCAGCAGCTTTGGGACTAGCGGGAGCTTGGAGACCCAGTACTTC
NA,TRBD2,15,TRBJ2-5,TRBV13,CASSLSGGGADGQYF,TGTGCCAGCAGCTTATCGGGCGGGGGGGCCGATGGGCAGTACTTC
NA,NA,16,TRBJ2-1,TRBV25-1,CASSPRGSSSYNEQFF,TGTGCCAGCAGTCCTCGGGGGTCTAGCTCCTACAATGAGCAGTTCTTC
NA,NA,13,TRBJ1-2,TRBV28,CASSPLTLYGYTF,TGTGCCAGCAGTCCCCTGACGCTGTATGGCTACACCTTC
NA,NA,13,TRBJ1-1,TRBV20-1,CSPYPGGRTEAFF,TGCAGCCCTTACCCCGGGGGACGGACTGAAGCTTTCTTT
many,NA,13,TRBJ1-5,TRBV2,CASSDSGNQPQHF,TGCGCCAGCAGTGACTCTGGGAATCAGCCCCAGCATTTT
NA,TRBD2,14,TRBJ2-1,TRBV20-1,CSASPAGSYNEQFF,TGCAGTGCTAGTCCAGCGGGAAGCTACAATGAGCAGTTCTTC
many,NA,16,TRBJ2-3,TRBV4-2,CASSALVAASTDTQYF,TGTGCCAGCAGCGCCCTAGTGGCGGCTAGCACAGATACGCAGTATTTT
NA,NA,15,TRBJ1-4,TRBV18,CASSPPTRNGEKLFF,TGTGCCAGCTCACCACCGACAAGGAACGGGGAAAAACTGTTTTTT
many,NA,15,TRBJ2-5,TRBV12-3/TRBV12-4,CASSGTLEYQETQYF,TGTGCCAGCAGTGGGACTCTTGAGTACCAAGAGACCCAGTACTTC